These 11 T cell receptor beta chains originate from one sample sequenced in a study of blood T cell repertoires in COVID-19. Libraries were prepared by immunoSEQ multiplex PCR; TCRdb keeps only in-frame clonotypes and omits some of them. The table has roughly 80,000 clones, over 80% seen once. The sequencing input was peripheral blood. Source of these receptors: a man between 45 and 60 years old with active COVID-19.

The rearrangement joins TRBV7-2 to TRBJ2-2, with a weak D call TRBD2 (6 bases). The CDR3 contains 16 residues. Germline CDR1 reads SGHTA; CDR2 reads FQGNSA. With 5 bases removed from V and 4 bases from J, the gap between germline ends came to 17 bases. DNA for the CDR3: TGTGCCAGCAGCCCCCAGCTAGCGCAAGGCACCGGGGAGCTGTTTTTT. It yields the protein CASSPQLAQGTGELFF.

The CDR3: CASSALADTQYF. In DNA form, the CDR3 reads TGTGCCAGTAGTGCCCTAGCGGATACGCAGTATTTT. This sequence joins TRBV19 and TRBJ2-3; D is possibly TRBD2 (6 bases). V gave up 5 bases and J gave up 6 bases, with 9 bases separating them. The CDR3 spans 12 residues. Germline assignment: CDR1 LNHDA and CDR2 SQIVND (reference sequence). The whole variable domain, filled in from reference TRBV19 and TRBJ2-3, reads DGGITQSPKYLFRKEGQNVTLSCEQNLNHDAMYWYRQDPGQGLRLIYYSQIVNDFQKGDIAEGYSVSREKKESFPLTVTSAQKNPTAFYLCASSALADTQYFGPGTRLTVL.

The chain links TRBV9 to TRBJ2-1; 8 bases agree with TRBD2. Trimming cost V 2 bases and J 5 bases; bases outside gene matches: 6. Germline V gene lookup returns CDR1 SGDLS and CDR2 YYNGEE. The CDR3 has 15 residues. CDR3 sequence: CASSVYLAGNNEQFF. DNA for the CDR3: TGTGCCAGCAGCGTTTATCTAGCGGGTAACAATGAGCAGTTCTTC. The whole variable domain, filled in from reference TRBV9 and TRBJ2-1, reads DSGVTQTPKHLITATGQRVTLRCSPRSGDLSVYWYQQSLDQGLQFLIQYYNGEERAKGNILERFSAQQFPDLHSELNLSSLELGDSALYFCASSVYLAGNNEQFFGPGTRLTVL.

This chain connects TRBV12-2 to TRBJ1-5; the table's D call TRBD1 went unverified against the DNA. TRBV12-2 counts as a pseudogene. The CDR3 totals 18 residues. Here the CDR3 reads CASRAYRDMVHSNQPQHF. CDR3 DNA: TGTGCAAGTCGCGCCTACCGGGACATGGTCCATAGCAATCAGCCCCAGCATTTT.

This clone was picked up one time. The chain is built from TRBV20-1 and TRBJ1-4; D is uncertain. This CDR3 comprises 13 residues. Germline CDR1 and CDR2: DFQATT and SNEGSKA (reference sequence). The V end lost 3 bases, the J end lost 4 bases, and 9 bases lay between the germline ends. The CDR3 loop is CSASSQNNEKLFF. CDR3 in DNA: TGCAGTGCTAGTTCGCAGAATAATGAAAAACTGTTTTTT.

The V call is TRBV18, the J call TRBJ2-3, with a possible D match to TRBD1 (5 bases). This CDR3 comprises 15 residues. V was clipped by 1 base and J by 0 bases, with 8 bases between them. Germline loops: CDR1 KGHSH, CDR2 LQKENI. The CDR3 region is CASSPQDISTDTQYF. CDR3 nucleotide sequence: TGTGCCAGCTCACCACAGGACATTAGCACAGATACGCAGTATTTT.

This chain links TRBV5-5 with TRBJ2-3; 10 nucleotides match TRBD2. The CDR3 totals 15 residues. V was pared by 4 bases and J by 5 bases, with 7 bases of the junction left unmatched. The germline CDR1 and CDR2 sequences are SGHKS and YYEKEE (reference sequence). The CDR3 DNA reads TGTGCCAGCAGCCGTCTAGCGGGAGAGGAAGATACGCAGTATTTT. This gives the protein CASSRLAGEEDTQYF. The full variable domain, in which reference TRBV5-5 and TRBJ2-3 provide the parts outside the CDR3, is DAGVTQSPTHLIKTRGQQVTLRCSPISGHKSVSWYQQVLGQGPQFIFQYYEKEERGRGNFPDRFSARQFPNYSSELNVNALLLGDSALYLCASSRLAGEEDTQYFGPGTRLTVL.

The J gene is TRBJ2-2, the V gene TRBV18, with 8 bases lining up with TRBD1. This CDR3 contains 13 residues. CDR1 and CDR2 (germline): KGHSH, LQKENI. Germline trimming cut 9 bases from V and 7 bases from J; bases unmatched to any gene: 7. The CDR3 reads CASKWTGSGELFF. The CDR3 DNA reads TGTGCCAGTAAATGGACAGGGAGCGGGGAGCTGTTTTTT.

The V and J genes are TRBV3-1 (or the pseudogene TRBV3-2) and TRBJ2-1, with 7 bases fitting TRBD2. Losses at the gene ends were 2 bases for V and 8 bases for J; bases not matched to a gene: 15. Germline values: CDR1 LGHDT, CDR2 YNNKEL (reference sequence). The CDR3 totals 17 residues. The CDR3 is CASSQSDLRVGRDEQFF. CDR3 DNA sequence: TGTGCCAGCAGCCAATCGGACTTGCGGGTTGGGAGGGATGAGCAGTTCTTC.

V is TRBV7-2 and J is TRBJ2-5; 9 bases map to TRBD1. The V and J ends lost 6 bases and 5 bases, in that order; junction bases with no gene match: 10. This CDR3 is built from 15 residues. CDR1 SGHTA and CDR2 FQGNSA come from the germline V gene. The CDR3 DNA is TGTGCCAGCAGGTCCCAGGGGACAGGGACGGAGACCCAGTACTTC. Translated, it gives CASRSQGTGTETQYF.

V gene TRBV19 combines with J gene TRBJ1-6; D might be TRBD1 (6 bases). The CDR3 sequence is 14 residues long. The V gene's germline CDR1 is LNHDA and CDR2 SQIVND (reference sequence). V lost 5 bases and J lost 8, with 13 bases in between. The DNA of the CDR3 is TGTGCCAGTAGTTATGGGGGCGCGGATTCACCCCTCCACTTT. As protein: CASSYGGADSPLHF.